A selection of T cell receptor beta chains follows, all from one sample in a study of T cell repertoires in cytomegalovirus infection. The antigens for these receptors are not known. TCRdb re-called the reads through MiXCR, storing one row per CDR3 protein. Of 900,000 to 950,000 distinct CDR3 sequences in the sample, 30% to 40% are singletons; the top ten hold around 15%. The source material was cultured CD8+ T cells from PBMCs, sampled from culture after CMV antigen stimulation. Every receptor here comes from a human donor in good health (CMV status not recorded). Some clones in this sample may be carry-over from other donors' samples. Both conserved end residues are part of each CDR3. A D gene is named only where the DNA matches it firmly. Rows may omit the clone size; those that give it use once, few, many or a size class.

J gene	D gene	V gene	clone size	CDR3 protein	CDR3 DNA
TRBJ1-2	NA	TRBV6-6	few	CASSPKKYGYTF	TGTGCCAGCAGCCCCAAAAAGTATGGCTACACCTTC
TRBJ2-5	TRBD1	TRBV12-3/TRBV12-4	many	CASTQGTEETQYF	TGTGCCAGCACCCAAGGGACAGAAGAGACCCAGTACTTC
TRBJ2-6	NA	TRBV5-1	NA	CASSLETWARVLAF	TGCGCCAGCAGCTTGGAAACGTGGGCGCGGGTCCTGGCTTTC
TRBJ1-2	TRBD1	TRBV7-3	NA	CASSRDRVDGYTF	TGTGCCAGCAGCCGCGACAGGGTCGATGGCTACACCTTC
TRBJ1-1	NA	TRBV13	NA	CASSLLPTGNTEAFF	TGTGCCAGCAGCTTGCTGCCGACAGGGAACACTGAAGCTTTCTTT
TRBJ2-5	TRBD2	TRBV7-9	few	CASSSRTSGPQETQYF	TGTGCCAGCAGCTCACGGACTAGCGGGCCCCAAGAGACCCAGTACTTC
TRBJ1-1	NA	TRBV7-9	NA	CASSFIRGMYTEAFF	TGTGCCAGCAGCTTTATTAGGGGGATGTACACTGAAGCTTTCTTT
TRBJ1-5	TRBD1	TRBV6-5	NA	CASSYSRDRDQPQHF	TGTGCCAGCAGTTACTCTAGGGACAGAGATCAGCCCCAGCATTTT
TRBJ1-5	TRBD1	TRBV7-2	many	CASSSWTGEYQPQHF	TGTGCCAGCAGCTCCTGGACAGGGGAGTATCAGCCCCAGCATTTT
TRBJ2-3	NA	TRBV11-2	NA	CASRTRGNSGDTQYF	TGTGCCAGCAGAACCAGGGGAAATTCTGGGGATACGCAGTATTTT
TRBJ1-1	NA	TRBV12-3/TRBV12-4	many	CASSFGITEAFF	TGTGCCAGCAGTTTTGGGATTACTGAAGCTTTCTTT
TRBJ2-2	TRBD2	TRBV6-1	NA	CASSPGRWDTGELFF	TGTGCCAGCAGCCCCGGGAGGTGGGACACCGGGGAGCTGTTTTTT
TRBJ2-5	NA	TRBV7-9	NA	CASSNGTSLGAQETQYF	TGTGCCAGCAGCAACGGGACTTCCTTGGGGGCACAAGAGACCCAGTACTTC
TRBJ2-7	TRBD2	TRBV7-9	few	CASSPSGAPYEQYF	TGTGCCAGCAGCCCTAGCGGCGCTCCCTACGAGCAGTACTTC
TRBJ2-7	NA	TRBV7-6	once	CASSLITGSYHPEQYF	TGTGCCAGCAGCTTAATTACCGGGAGCTATCATCCCGAGCAGTACTTC
TRBJ2-7	TRBD2	TRBV12-5	few	CASGLSGDDEQYF	TGTGCTAGTGGTTTAAGCGGGGACGACGAGCAGTACTTC
TRBJ1-1	NA	TRBV7-8	many	CASSPFGAGSFLKGTEAFF	TGTGCCAGCAGCCCCTTCGGGGCAGGGAGTTTCTTGAAAGGCACTGAAGCTTTCTTT
TRBJ2-3	NA	TRBV28	NA	CASSPGTQGLRADTQYF	TGTGCCAGCAGTCCCGGAACACAGGGTCTTCGCGCAGATACGCAGTATTTT
TRBJ1-2	TRBD1	TRBV6-5	NA	CASHKTGNYYGYTF	TGTGCCAGCCATAAGACAGGGAATTACTATGGCTACACCTTC
TRBJ2-2	NA	TRBV2	NA	CASSELAGSTGELFF	TGTGCCAGCAGTGAATTGGCGGGAAGTACCGGGGAGCTGTTTTTT
TRBJ2-3	TRBD1	TRBV7-9	many	CASSPDFGQGPTDTQYF	TGTGCCAGCAGCCCAGACTTTGGACAGGGGCCCACAGATACGCAGTATTTT
TRBJ1-5	NA	TRBV28	few	CASSPQGWNQPQHF	TGTGCCAGCAGCCCCCAGGGTTGGAATCAGCCCCAGCATTTT
TRBJ2-7	NA	TRBV12-3/TRBV12-4	NA	CASSGDGDYEQYF	TGTGCCAGCAGTGGAGACGGAGACTACGAGCAGTACTTC
TRBJ1-2	NA	TRBV12-3/TRBV12-4	NA	CASSLMGDDYGYTF	TGTGCCAGCAGTTTAATGGGGGATGACTATGGCTACACCTTC
TRBJ1-4	NA	TRBV5-5	NA	CASSRSRDLYEKLFF	TGTGCCAGCAGTCGGTCGCGGGACCTCTATGAAAAACTGTTTTTT
TRBJ1-1	TRBD1	TRBV7-9	many	CASSSPRDRWNTEAFF	TGTGCCAGCAGCTCCCCCAGGGACAGGTGGAACACTGAAGCTTTCTTT
TRBJ2-2	NA	TRBV6-5	many	CASSYGAGELFF	TGTGCCAGCAGTTACGGGGCCGGGGAGCTGTTTTTT
TRBJ1-6	NA	TRBV7-9	few	CASSRDPGFYNSPLHF	TGTGCCAGCAGCCGGGACCCCGGATTCTATAATTCACCCCTCCACTTT